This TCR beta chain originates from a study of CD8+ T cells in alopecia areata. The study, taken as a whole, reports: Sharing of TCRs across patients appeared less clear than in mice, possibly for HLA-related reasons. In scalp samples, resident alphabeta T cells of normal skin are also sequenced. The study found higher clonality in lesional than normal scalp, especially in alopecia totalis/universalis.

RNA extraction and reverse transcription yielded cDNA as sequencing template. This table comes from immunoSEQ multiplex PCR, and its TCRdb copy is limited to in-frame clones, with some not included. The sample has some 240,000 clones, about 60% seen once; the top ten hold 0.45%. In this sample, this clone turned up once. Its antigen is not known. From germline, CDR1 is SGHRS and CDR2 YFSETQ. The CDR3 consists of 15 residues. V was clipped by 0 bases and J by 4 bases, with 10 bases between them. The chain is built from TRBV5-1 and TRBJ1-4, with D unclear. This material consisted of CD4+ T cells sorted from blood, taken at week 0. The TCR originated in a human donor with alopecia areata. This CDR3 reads CASSLVIGHNEKLFF. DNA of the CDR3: TGCGCCAGCAGCTTGGTGATCGGCCATAATGAAAAACTGTTTTTT.